This TCR beta chain was recorded in a study of spatial heterogeneity in lung cancer. This CDR3 contains 14 residues. V shed 1 base and J shed 2 bases, with 8 bases lying between them. Germline V CDR1 and CDR2: SQVTM, ANQGSEA. Regarding time point: sample taken at primary tumor resection. Researchers sequenced whole RNA taken from tumor, nontumor lung or frozen PBMC without sorting. This clonotype occurred once. TCRdb re-called the 5' RACE reads through MiXCR, storing one row per CDR3 protein. Of 40,000 to 50,000 distinct CDR3 sequences detected, approximately 7.6% appear once; the ten largest clones hold 10% to 15%.

This sequence originates from a female donor with early-stage non-small cell lung cancer. The source material was PBMCs, sampled at surgery. The J gene is TRBJ1-4, the V gene TRBV29-1, with D possibly matching TRBD1 (6 bases). Written as DNA, the CDR3 is TGCAGCGTTGAAGGGACAGCTACTAATGAAAAACTGTTTTTT. Its translation is CSVEGTATNEKLFF.